The 24 T cell receptor beta chains below come from one sample, sequenced in a study of shared clonotypes between healthy human individuals. The table came from immunoSEQ multiplex PCR; TCRdb's copy has only in-frame clones and leaves some out. The sample carries around 2,000,000 clones, about 95% recorded once. Naive CD8 cells comprised CD45RO-negative, CCR7-positively selected cells, excluding terminally differentiated effector memory CD45RA+ cells. The specimen was naive CD8+ T cells sorted from blood. These receptors were collected from a man between 18 and 35 years old in good health.

This clone was detected once. The junction departs from the called germline gene at one end, perhaps through a read error. At the DNA level, this CDR3 is encoded by other sequences in the same sample as well. The chain combines TRBV30 with TRBJ1-5; D gene unclear. This CDR3 region has 14 residues. Germline CDR1 GTSNPN, CDR2 SVGIG (reference sequence). CDR3 sequence reads: CAWSPGLGNQPQHF. Written as DNA, the CDR3 is TGTGCCTGGAGTCCCGGGCTTGGCAATCAGCCCCAGCACTTT.

V and J are TRBV6-5 and TRBJ2-1; the D is unclear. Germline CDR1 and CDR2: MNHEY and SVGAGI. This CDR3 is built from 14 residues. Trimming removed 7 bases from V and 6 bases from J, with 16 bases in between. The CDR3 spells CASISGRPGNEQFF. The CDR3 DNA follows: TGTGCCAGCATCTCCGGCCGCCCGGGCAATGAGCAGTTCTTC.

V usage is TRBV5-6 and J usage is TRBJ1-1; D gene uncertain. Germline V gives CDR1 SGHDT, CDR2 YYEEEE. Between the trimmed V and J ends, which lost 3 bases and 5 bases, there was a span of 8 bases. This CDR3 comprises 12 residues. This CDR3 is CASSYTHTEAFF. The CDR3 DNA follows: TGTGCCAGCAGCTATACGCATACTGAAGCTTTCTTT.

The rearrangement joins TRBV9 to TRBJ2-7; D ambiguous. V shed 0 bases and J shed 0 bases, with 10 bases lying between them. From germline, CDR1 is SGDLS and CDR2 YYNGEE. The CDR3 has 15 residues. CDR3 bases: TGTGCCAGCAGCGTAGAAATCGGTAGCTCCTACGAGCAGTACTTC. Protein: CASSVEIGSSYEQYF.

The chain employs TRBV29-1 and TRBJ2-1; 14 bases agree with TRBD2. The CDR3 runs 15 residues. Germline V gene lookup returns CDR1 SQVTM and CDR2 ANQGSEA. J was trimmed by 7 bases and V by 3 bases; bases with no gene match: 5. DNA for the CDR3: TGCAGCGTTGAGACCGGGACTAGCGGGAGTAATGAGCAGTTCTTC. Translating gives CSVETGTSGSNEQFF.

This rearrangement joins TRBV7-2 to TRBJ1-1, with D hard to call. V lost 0 bases and J lost 5, with 7 bases in between. Germline CDR1 reads SGHTA; CDR2 reads FQGNSA. The length of the CDR3 is 13 residues. CDR3 DNA: TGTGCCAGCAGCTTAGCATCTGGGACTGAAGCTTTCTTT. Residues: CASSLASGTEAFF.

The V and J genes are TRBV7-6 and TRBJ2-3, with D perhaps TRBD1 (6 bases). The V end lost 0 bases, the J end lost 2 bases, and 12 bases lay between the germline ends. Germline CDR1 SGHVS, CDR2 FNYEAQ. The CDR3 has 16 residues. CDR3 DNA sequence: TGTGCCAGCAGCTTAGCGCTCAGGGACAACACAGATACGCAGTATTTT. The encoded protein is CASSLALRDNTDTQYF.

V is TRBV6-1 and J is TRBJ2-3, with D possibly being TRBD2 (5 bases). The CDR3 loop spans 16 amino acids. Deletions cut 2 bases from V and 6 bases from J, with 18 bases between. From germline, CDR1 is MNHNS and CDR2 SASEGT. The CDR3 region is CASSEWSTWEWDTQYF. For the CDR3, the DNA is TGTGCCAGCAGTGAATGGAGTACATGGGAGTGGGATACGCAGTATTTT.

The chain joins TRBV28 to TRBJ1-1; D remains unclear. Germline-derived CDR1 and CDR2 are MDHEN and SYDVKM. Between the trimmed V and J ends, which lost 2 bases and 6 bases, there was a span of 7 bases. The CDR3 spans 12 residues. CDR3 residues: CASSLNPAEAFF. The CDR3 bases are TGTGCCAGCAGTTTAAATCCGGCTGAAGCTTTCTTT.

The chain recombines TRBV5-1 with TRBJ2-7; D is perhaps TRBD1 or TRBD2 (5 bases each). The CDR3 contains 15 residues. In germline, CDR1 is SGHRS, CDR2 YFSETQ. Trimming took off 1 base at V and 0 bases at J, with 11 bases between the two ends. The CDR3 spells CASSLNSGPSYEQYF. The CDR3 coding sequence is TGCGCCAGCAGCTTGAATTCGGGGCCCTCCTACGAGCAGTACTTC.

The chain employs TRBV2 and TRBJ2-1; D is possibly TRBD2 (6 bases). Per the germline V gene, CDR1 is SNHLY and CDR2 is FYNNEI. V dropped 9 bases and J dropped 5 bases, with 8 bases sitting between them. The CDR3 runs 11 residues. The chain's CDR3 is CARAGNNEQFF. In nucleotides, the CDR3 is TGTGCCAGGGCGGGGAACAATGAGCAGTTCTTC.

The CDR3 loop reads CASSQVAAASNYGYTF. The CDR3 coding sequence is TGCGCCAGCAGCCAAGTAGCGGCAGCTTCTAACTATGGCTACACCTTC. This chain connects TRBV4-1 to TRBJ1-2, with D uncertain. The CDR3 is made up of 16 amino acids. V dropped 1 base and J dropped 0 bases, with 12 bases sitting between them. Germline V gene lookup returns CDR1 MGHRA and CDR2 YSYEKL.

The CDR3 nucleotides are TGTGCCAGCAGTTTATCCCCGGGGGGCGAGGAGACCCAGTACTTC. As protein: CASSLSPGGEETQYF. The chain carries TRBV27 and TRBJ2-5, with D possibly matching TRBD2 (7 bases). The germline gives CDR1 MNHEY, CDR2 SMNVEV (reference sequence). Trimming pared 0 bases from V and 5 bases from J, leaving 13 bases between. CDR3 size: 15 residues.

The chain couples TRBV7-8 to TRBJ2-3, with TRBD2 matching over 12 bases. In germline, CDR1 is SGHVS, CDR2 FQNEAQ. This CDR3 is 17 amino acids long. V lost 5 bases, J lost 2 bases, and 8 bases stayed unmatched. The CDR3 sequence: CASSARLAGDLTDTQYF. DNA of the CDR3: TGTGCCAGCAGCGCCCGACTAGCGGGGGACCTCACAGATACGCAGTATTTT.

V gene TRBV4-1 combines with J gene TRBJ2-3; TRBD2 matches at 7 bases. Trimming removed 5 bases from V and 2 bases from J; junction bases left unmatched: 10. From germline, CDR1 is MGHRA and CDR2 YSYEKL. This CDR3 is built from 16 residues. In DNA, the CDR3 is TGCGCCAGCAGCAAAGGGGCGGGAGAGCTCACAGATACGCAGTATTTT. The encoded protein is CASSKGAGELTDTQYF.

The V call is TRBV6-5, the J call TRBJ1-5, with 7 bases fitting TRBD1. The V and J ends lost 2 bases and 12 bases, in that order; junction bases with no gene match: 7. The CDR3 is made up of 13 amino acids. Per germline, CDR1 MNHEY and CDR2 SVGAGI. The chain's CDR3 is CASSYHGTARQHF. CDR3 nucleotides: TGTGCCAGCAGTTACCACGGGACAGCCCGCCAGCATTTT.

This sequence joins TRBV30 and TRBJ1-1; no clear D. Germline V gene lookup returns CDR1 GTSNPN and CDR2 SVGIG (reference sequence). V was shortened by 4 bases and J by 0 bases, with 15 bases between the two germline ends. There are 15 residues in the CDR3. The CDR3 DNA reads TGTGCCTGGACGGTTCGGTGGGGAGTGAACACTGAAGCTTTCTTT. This translates into CAWTVRWGVNTEAFF.

The chain uses TRBV5-6 and TRBJ1-5; 8 nucleotides align to TRBD1. Germline-derived CDR1 and CDR2 are SGHDT and YYEEEE. V lost 0 bases, J lost 0 bases, and 8 bases stayed unmatched. CDR3 size: 18 residues. The CDR3 loop reads CASSLGTGLGYSNQPQHF. In DNA form, the CDR3 reads TGTGCCAGCAGCTTGGGGACAGGGCTCGGCTATAGCAATCAGCCCCAGCATTTT.

Remarks on this clone: This sample includes further DNA sequences coding for the same CDR3. This CDR3 is CASSLLGTGYGYTF. The CDR3 DNA is TGTGCCAGCAGTTTATTGGGGACAGGGTATGGCTACACCTTC. The rearrangement links TRBV27 to TRBJ1-2; 9 nucleotides line up with TRBD1. Germline V gene sequence: CDR1 MNHEY, CDR2 SMNVEV (reference sequence). Trimming cost V 1 base and J 5 bases; bases outside gene matches: 2. This CDR3 region has 14 residues.

The chain has TRBV11-2 and TRBJ2-3; D is uncertain. V lost 5 bases, J lost 1 base, and 7 bases lay in between. The CDR3 spans 13 residues. Germline CDR1 SGHAT, CDR2 FQNNGV. CDR3 amino acids: CASSPQGTDTQYF. In nucleotides, the CDR3 is TGTGCCAGCAGCCCCCAGGGCACAGATACGCAGTATTTT.

This chain joins TRBV4-2 and TRBJ2-5; unclear D gene. V dropped 2 bases and J dropped 5 bases, with 9 bases sitting between them. The CDR3 covers 13 residues. Germline values: CDR1 LGHNA, CDR2 YNFKEQ. CDR3: CASSQYLQETQYF. The CDR3, as DNA: TGTGCCAGCAGCCAATACTTGCAGGAGACCCAGTACTTC.

The chain joins TRBV9 to TRBJ2-2; no clear D gene. Germline V lookup: CDR1 SGDLS, CDR2 YYNGEE. The CDR3 is 15 residues long. The V gene lost 2 bases and the J gene lost 0 bases, with 8 bases spanning the gap. This CDR3 is CASSVTNANTGELFF. CDR3 in DNA: TGTGCCAGCAGCGTGACCAACGCGAACACCGGGGAGCTGTTTTTT.

This clone has a single count. The V and J genes are TRBV7-9 and TRBJ2-7; D may be TRBD1 (7 bases). V lost 1 base and J lost 9, with 19 bases in between. CDR1 SEHNR and CDR2 FQNEAQ come from the germline V gene (reference sequence). This CDR3 is built from 15 residues. The CDR3 here is CASSLGQGGLVVQYF. The CDR3 DNA reads as TGTGCCAGCAGCTTAGGGCAGGGGGGACTGGTGGTGCAGTACTTC.

The chain joins TRBV28 to TRBJ2-2; no definite D call. The ends were cut back, 4 bases at V and 8 bases at J, with 8 bases in the middle. CDR3 length: 12 amino acids. Germline CDR1 MDHEN, CDR2 SYDVKM. CDR3 loop: CASSWVLGELFF. CDR3 coding DNA: TGTGCCAGCAGTTGGGTGCTGGGGGAGCTGTTTTTT.